This T cell receptor beta chain was sequenced in a study of blood T cell repertoires in COVID-19. In the study overall: COVID-19 samples collected from the United States, Italy and Spain covered acute and convalescent phases.

The CDR3 runs 15 residues. CDR1 SGHTA and CDR2 FQGNSA come from the germline V gene. V lost 5 bases, J lost 8 bases, and 18 bases lay in between. The method was immunoSEQ multiplex PCR; TCRdb's version includes in-frame clones alone and lacks a portion of them. The profile covers more than 400,000 clones, with around 87% appearing a single time and 0.65% to 0.9% taken by the ten largest. This clone was found once. Sequencing was carried out using PBMCs or T cells enriched from blood (not recorded which). The receptor's source is a young woman who had recovered from COVID-19. The chain employs TRBV7-2 and TRBJ1-4; D gene ambiguous. The CDR3 here is CASSHPGRAGEKLFF. CDR3 nucleotides: TGTGCCAGCAGCCACCCGGGTCGGGCGGGCGAAAAACTGTTTTTT. Combining the CDR3 with reference TRBV7-2 and TRBJ1-4 gives the whole variable domain GAGVSQSPSNKVTEKGKDVELRCDPISGHTALYWYRQSLGQGLEFLIYFQGNSAPDKSGLPSDRFSAERTGGSVSTLTIQRTQQEDSAVYLCASSHPGRAGEKLFFGSGTQLSVL.